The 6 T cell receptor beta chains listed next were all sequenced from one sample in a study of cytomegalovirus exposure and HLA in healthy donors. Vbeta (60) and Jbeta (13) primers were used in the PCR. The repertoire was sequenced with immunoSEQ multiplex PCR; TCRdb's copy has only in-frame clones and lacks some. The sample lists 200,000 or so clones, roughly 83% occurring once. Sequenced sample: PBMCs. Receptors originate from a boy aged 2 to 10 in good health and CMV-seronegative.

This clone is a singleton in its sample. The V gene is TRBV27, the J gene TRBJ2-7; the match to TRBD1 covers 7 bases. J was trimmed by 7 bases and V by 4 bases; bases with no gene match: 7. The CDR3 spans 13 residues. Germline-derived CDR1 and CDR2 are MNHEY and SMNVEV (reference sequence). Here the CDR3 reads CASSSLQGQEQYF. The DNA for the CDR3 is TGTGCCAGCAGTTCCCTACAGGGGCAGGAGCAGTACTTC.

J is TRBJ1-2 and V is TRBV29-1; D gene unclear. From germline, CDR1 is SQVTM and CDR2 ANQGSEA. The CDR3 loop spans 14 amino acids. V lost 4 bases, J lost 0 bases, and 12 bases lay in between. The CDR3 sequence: CSVVFQEANYGYTF. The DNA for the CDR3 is TGCAGCGTTGTATTCCAGGAGGCTAACTATGGCTACACCTTC.

CDR3: CASSSRAGVETQYF. In nucleotides, the CDR3 is TGTGCCAGCAGCTCCAGGGCGGGGGTAGAGACCCAGTACTTC. The chain links TRBV7-8 to TRBJ2-5; 7 bases line up with TRBD2. This CDR3 region has 14 residues. The V segment lost 4 bases and the J segment 4 bases; nucleotides outside the gene matches: 6. Germline loops: CDR1 SGHVS, CDR2 FQNEAQ. The full variable domain, completed using reference TRBV7-8 and TRBJ2-5, is GAGVSQSPRYKVAKRGQDVALRCDPISGHVSLFWYQQALGQGPEFLTYFQNEAQLDKSGLPSDRFFAERPEGSVSTLKIQRTQQEDSAVYLCASSSRAGVETQYFGPGTRLLVL.

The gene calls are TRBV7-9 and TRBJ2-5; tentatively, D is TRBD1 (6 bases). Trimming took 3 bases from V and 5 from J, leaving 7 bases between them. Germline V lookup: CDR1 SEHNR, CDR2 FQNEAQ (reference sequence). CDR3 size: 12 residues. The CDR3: CASSFDRETQYF. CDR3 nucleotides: TGTGCCAGCAGCTTCGACAGGGAGACCCAGTACTTC.

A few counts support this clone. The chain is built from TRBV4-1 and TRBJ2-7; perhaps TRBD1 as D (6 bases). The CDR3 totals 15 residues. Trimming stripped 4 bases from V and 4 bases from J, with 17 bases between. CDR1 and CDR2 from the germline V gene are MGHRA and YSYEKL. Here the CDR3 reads CASSRDTRAPYEQYF. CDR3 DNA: TGCGCCAGCAGCCGGGACACAAGAGCCCCGTACGAGCAGTACTTC.

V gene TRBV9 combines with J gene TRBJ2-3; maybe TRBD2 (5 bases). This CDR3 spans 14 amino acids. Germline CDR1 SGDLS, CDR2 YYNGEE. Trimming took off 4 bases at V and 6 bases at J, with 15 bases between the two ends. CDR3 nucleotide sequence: TGTGCCAGCAGCATCTCCACGGGGAAGGATACGCAGTATTTT. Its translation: CASSISTGKDTQYF.